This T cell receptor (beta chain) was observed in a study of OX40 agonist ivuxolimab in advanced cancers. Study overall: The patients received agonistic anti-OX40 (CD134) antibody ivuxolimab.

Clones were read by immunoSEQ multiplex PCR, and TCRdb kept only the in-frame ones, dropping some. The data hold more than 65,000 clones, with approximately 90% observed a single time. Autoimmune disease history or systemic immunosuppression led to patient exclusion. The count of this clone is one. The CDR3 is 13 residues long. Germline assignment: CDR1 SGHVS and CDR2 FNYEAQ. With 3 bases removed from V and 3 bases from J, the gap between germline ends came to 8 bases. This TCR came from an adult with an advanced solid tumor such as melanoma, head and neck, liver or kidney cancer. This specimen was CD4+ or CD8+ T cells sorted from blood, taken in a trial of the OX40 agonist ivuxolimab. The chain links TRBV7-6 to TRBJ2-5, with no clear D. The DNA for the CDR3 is TGTGCCAGCAGCTTTGGGTCTGAAGAGACCCAGTACTTC. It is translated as CASSFGSEETQYF.